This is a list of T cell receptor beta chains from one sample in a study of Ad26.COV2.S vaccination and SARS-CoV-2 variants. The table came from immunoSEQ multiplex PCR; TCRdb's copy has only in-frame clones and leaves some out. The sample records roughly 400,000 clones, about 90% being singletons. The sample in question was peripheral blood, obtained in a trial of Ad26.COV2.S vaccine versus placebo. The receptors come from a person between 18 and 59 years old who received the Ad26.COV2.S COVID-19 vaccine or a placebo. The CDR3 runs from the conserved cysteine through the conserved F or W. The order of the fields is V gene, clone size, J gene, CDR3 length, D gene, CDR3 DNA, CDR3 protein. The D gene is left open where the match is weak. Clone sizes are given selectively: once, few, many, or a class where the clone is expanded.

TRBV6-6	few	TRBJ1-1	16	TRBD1	TGTGCCAGCAGAATCAGGTCGGGACAGGGGTACACTGAAGCTTTCTTT	CASRIRSGQGYTEAFF
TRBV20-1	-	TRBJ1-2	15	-	TGCAGTGCTAGTCGACAGGCGAACAAAAAATATGGCTACACCTTC	CSASRQANKKYGYTF
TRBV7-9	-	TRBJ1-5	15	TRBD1	TGTGCCAGCAGCCTGCAGACAGGGGCTGATCAGCCCCAGCATTTT	CASSLQTGADQPQHF
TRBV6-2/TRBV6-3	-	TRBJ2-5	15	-	TGTGCCAGCAGTTACATACAGGGATATGAAGAGACCCAGTACTTC	CASSYIQGYEETQYF
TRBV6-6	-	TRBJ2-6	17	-	TGTGCCAGCAGTCTCGGGACGGTACACTCTGGGGCCAACGTCCTGACTTTC	CASSLGTVHSGANVLTF
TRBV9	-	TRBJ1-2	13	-	TGTGCCAGCAGCGCCGTGAGGGACTATGGCTACACCTTC	CASSAVRDYGYTF
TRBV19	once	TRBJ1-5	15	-	TGTGCCAGTAGTCCACAGGGTATTTCAAATCAGCCCCAGCATTTT	CASSPQGISNQPQHF
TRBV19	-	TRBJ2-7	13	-	TGTGCCAGTAGGGAGGGCAGGTCCTACGAGCAGTACTTC	CASREGRSYEQYF
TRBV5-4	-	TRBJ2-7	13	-	TGTGCCAGCAGCACCCAGGACAGCTACGAGCAGTACTTC	CASSTQDSYEQYF
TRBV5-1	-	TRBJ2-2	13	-	TGCGCCAGCAGCTTGGGGGTCACCGGGGAGCTGTTTTTT	CASSLGVTGELFF
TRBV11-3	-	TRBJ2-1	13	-	TGTGCCAGCAGCTTAGCGGGATCCAATGAGCAGTTCTTC	CASSLAGSNEQFF
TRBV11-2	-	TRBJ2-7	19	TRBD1	TGTGCCAGCAGCCCCATTACCCGGGACAGGGTTTGGGCCTCCTACGAGCAGTACTTC	CASSPITRDRVWASYEQYF
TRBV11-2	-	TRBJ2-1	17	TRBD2	TGTGCCAGCAGCTTAGTTGGACTAGCGGGTATATACAATGAGCAGTTCTTC	CASSLVGLAGIYNEQFF
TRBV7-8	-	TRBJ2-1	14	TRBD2	TGTGCCAGCAGCCGACTAGCGGGGCCCTCAGAGCAGTTCTTC	CASSRLAGPSEQFF
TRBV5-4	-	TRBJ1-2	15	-	TGTGCCAGCAGCTTGTCCGGCAGGAATAACTATGGCTACACCTTC	CASSLSGRNNYGYTF
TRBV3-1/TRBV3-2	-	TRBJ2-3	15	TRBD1	TGTGCCAGCAGCCAACCGGCCCGGGACAGAGATACGCAGTATTTT	CASSQPARDRDTQYF
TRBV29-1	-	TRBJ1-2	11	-	TGCAGCGCCGCGGGCGGATATGGCTACACCTTC	CSAAGGYGYTF
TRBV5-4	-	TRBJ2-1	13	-	TGTGCCAGCACCCGATACGGGGCGGGTGAGCAGTTCTTC	CASTRYGAGEQFF
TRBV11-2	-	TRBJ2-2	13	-	TGTGCCAGCAGCTTCAGGGGTACCGGGGAGCTGTTTTTT	CASSFRGTGELFF
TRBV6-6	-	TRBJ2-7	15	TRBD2	TGTGCCAGCAGCCGGGGGACTAGCGGGGTGTACGAGCAGTACTTC	CASSRGTSGVYEQYF
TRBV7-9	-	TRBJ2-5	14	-	TGTGCCAGCAGCTTAGTTATCCTACCAGAGACCCAGTACTTC	CASSLVILPETQYF
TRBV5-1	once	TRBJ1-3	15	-	TGCGCCAGCAGCTTGGCCCTAGGGGACGGAAACACCATATATTTT	CASSLALGDGNTIYF
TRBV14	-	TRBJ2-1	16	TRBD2	TGTGCCAGCAGCCCCTGGGGCGGGGGGGCGAGGAATGAGCAGTTCTTC	CASSPWGGGARNEQFF
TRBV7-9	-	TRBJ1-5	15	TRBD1	TGTGCCAGCAGCGGCCAGGGGGCGCGAGATCAGCCCCAGCATTTT	CASSGQGARDQPQHF
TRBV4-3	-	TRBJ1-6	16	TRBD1	TGCGCCAGCAGCCAAGAGAGGACAGGGGTTCTTTCACCCCTCCACTTT	CASSQERTGVLSPLHF
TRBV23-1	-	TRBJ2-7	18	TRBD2	TGCGCCAGCAGTCTTCGCGCGAGGGGACTAGCGGTCTCCTACGAGCAGTACTTC	CASSLRARGLAVSYEQYF
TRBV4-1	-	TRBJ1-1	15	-	TGCGCCAGCAGCCAAGGTCGCAGGGAGGGCACTGAAGCTTTCTTT	CASSQGRREGTEAFF
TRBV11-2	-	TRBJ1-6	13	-	TGTGCCAGCAGCTTAGATAGGAGCTCACCCCTCCACTTT	CASSLDRSSPLHF